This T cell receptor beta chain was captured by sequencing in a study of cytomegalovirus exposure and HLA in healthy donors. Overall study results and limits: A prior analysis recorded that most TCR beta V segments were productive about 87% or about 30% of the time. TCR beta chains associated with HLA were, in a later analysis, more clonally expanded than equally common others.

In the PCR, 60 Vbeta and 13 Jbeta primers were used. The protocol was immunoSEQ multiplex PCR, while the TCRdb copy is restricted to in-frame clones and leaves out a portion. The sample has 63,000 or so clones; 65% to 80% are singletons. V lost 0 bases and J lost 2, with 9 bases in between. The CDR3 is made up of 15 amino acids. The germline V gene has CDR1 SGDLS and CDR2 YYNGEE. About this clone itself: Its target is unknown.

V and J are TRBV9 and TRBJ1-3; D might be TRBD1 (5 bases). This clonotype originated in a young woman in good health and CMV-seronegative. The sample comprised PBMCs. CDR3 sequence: CASSVEGGAGNTIYF. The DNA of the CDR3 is TGTGCCAGCAGCGTAGAGGGAGGGGCTGGAAACACCATATATTTT.